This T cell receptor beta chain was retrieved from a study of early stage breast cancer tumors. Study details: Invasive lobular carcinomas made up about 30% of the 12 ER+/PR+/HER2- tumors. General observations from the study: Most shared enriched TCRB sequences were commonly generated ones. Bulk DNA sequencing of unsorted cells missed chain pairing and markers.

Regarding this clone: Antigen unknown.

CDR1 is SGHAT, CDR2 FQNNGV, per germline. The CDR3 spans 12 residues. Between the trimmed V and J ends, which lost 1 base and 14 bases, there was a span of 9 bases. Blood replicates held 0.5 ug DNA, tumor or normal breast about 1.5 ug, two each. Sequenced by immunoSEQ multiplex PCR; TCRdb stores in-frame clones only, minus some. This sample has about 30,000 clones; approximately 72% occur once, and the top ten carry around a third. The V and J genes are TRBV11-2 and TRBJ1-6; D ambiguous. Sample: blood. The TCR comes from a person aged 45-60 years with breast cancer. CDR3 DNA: TGTGCCAGCAGCTTAGTCCTAGGGACCCTCCACTTT. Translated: CASSLVLGTLHF.